Below, 25 T cell receptor beta chains from the same sample are listed, as sequenced in a study of T cells in Graves' hyperthyroidism and ophthalmopathy. Amplified regions were TCR beta CDR3 sequences from RNA transcripts. The HTBI primer set drove a first-round RT-PCR of the TCR CDR3. A single record per CDR3 protein comes from TCRdb applying MiXCR to the multiplex PCR reads. The repertoire holds 250,000 to 300,000 distinct CDR3 sequences, with roughly an eighth as singletons. Sequencing input: blood. The receptors stem from a woman aged 40 to 49 with Graves' hyperthyroidism.

This clonotype was detected ten times or more. The chain joins TRBV7-9 to TRBJ2-7, with 8 nucleotides matching TRBD1. With 3 bases clipped from V and 4 bases from J, the junction kept 2 bases outside the gene matches. The CDR3 covers 13 residues. Germline lookup yields CDR1 SEHNR and CDR2 FQNEAQ (reference sequence). The CDR3 DNA reads TGTGCCAGCAGCTTTAACAGGGGGTACGAGCAGTACTTC. Protein sequence: CASSFNRGYEQYF.

This clonotype was detected only a few times. Germline is not matched at one junction end, which may reflect a read error. The V call is TRBV10-2, the J call TRBJ2-3; possible D gene TRBD1, 6 bases. The V gene's germline CDR1 is WSHSY and CDR2 SAAADI. The CDR3 is 15 amino acids. As DNA, the CDR3 is TGCGCCAGCAGGGAGTGGACAGCTAGCACAGATACGCAGTATTTT. It codes for CASREWTASTDTQYF.

This clonotype has at least ten counts. A clone one base away is much larger, so this may be a read error. The CDR3 region has the DNA TGTGCCAGCAGCCCCCCGACTAGCGCTGCCTACGAGCAGTACTTC. Translated, it gives CASSPPTSAAYEQYF. V and J are TRBV11-2 and TRBJ2-7, with TRBD2 identical over 8 bases. Germline V gene sequence: CDR1 SGHAT, CDR2 FQNNGV. The CDR3 sequence is 15 residues long. After removal of 5 bases from V and 2 bases from J, the junction contained 8 bases not matched to a gene.

The table lists this clonotype with many counts. This chain joins TRBV2 and TRBJ1-2; D gene uncertain. Germline V gene sequence: CDR1 SNHLY, CDR2 FYNNEI. Trimming removed 0 bases at V and 6 bases at J, with 11 bases between. The CDR3 has 14 amino acids. The CDR3 loop reads CASSEARQVNGYTF. Here the CDR3 DNA reads TGTGCCAGCAGTGAAGCGCGGCAGGTGAATGGCTACACCTTC.

The table lists this clonotype with many counts. V usage is TRBV3-1 and J usage is TRBJ1-1; tentative D call: TRBD1 (6 bases). The V end lost 8 bases, the J end lost 2 bases, and 12 bases lay between the germline ends. Germline CDR1 is LGHDT and CDR2 is YNNKEL (reference sequence). This CDR3 comprises 13 residues. CDR3 coding DNA: TGTGCCAGCCGGGGGCGGCGAAACACTGAAGCTTTCTTT. It is translated as CASRGRRNTEAFF.

This clonotype was seen ten or more times. The chain carries TRBV6-1 and TRBJ2-1; D call uncertain. This CDR3 has 14 residues. V shed 5 bases and J shed 0 bases, with 8 bases lying between them. Per the germline V gene, CDR1 is MNHNS and CDR2 is SASEGT. In DNA form, the CDR3 reads TGTGCCAGCAGTTCGGTTGGCTCCTACAATGAGCAGTTCTTC. Residues: CASSSVGSYNEQFF.

This clonotype was seen ten or more times. V is TRBV7-2 and J is TRBJ2-1; TRBD2 aligns across 7 bases. CDR3 size: 15 residues. Germline-derived CDR1 and CDR2 are SGHTA and FQGNSA. Unmatched junction bases numbered 12, after V lost 5 bases and J lost 8 bases. CDR3 sequence: CASSLSGMIDYEQFF. CDR3 bases: TGTGCCAGCAGCCTCAGCGGGATGATCGACTATGAGCAGTTCTTC.

The chain employs TRBV19 and TRBJ2-7; 8 bases match TRBD1. Per germline, CDR1 LNHDA and CDR2 SQIVND (reference sequence). Trimming cost V 9 bases and J 1 base; bases outside gene matches: 5. The CDR3 has 13 amino acids. CDR3 coding DNA: TGTGCCAGCCGGGACAGGCATTCCTACGAGCAGTACTTC. It codes for CASRDRHSYEQYF.

This clonotype was counted once. V is TRBV20-1 and J is TRBJ2-1; 7 bases are shared with TRBD1. The CDR3 loop spans 14 amino acids. Germline values: CDR1 DFQATT, CDR2 SNEGSKA (reference sequence). The V gene end was trimmed by 6 bases and the J gene end by 8 bases; junction bases not matched to a gene: 13. Here the CDR3 reads CSADRAQGGYEQFF. The CDR3 nucleotides are TGCAGTGCCGACAGGGCTCAAGGGGGCTATGAGCAGTTCTTC.

This clonotype was seen many times. The rearrangement links TRBV5-1 to TRBJ1-1; the D is unclear. Germline-derived CDR1 and CDR2 are SGHRS and YFSETQ. Trimming shortened V by 1 base and J by 1 base, and 5 bases separated the two germline ends. The CDR3 totals 13 residues. CDR3 in amino acids: CASSLITNTEAFF. The DNA of the CDR3 is TGCGCCAGCAGCTTGATAACGAACACTGAAGCTTTCTTT. The complete variable domain, with remaining parts taken from reference TRBV5-1 and TRBJ1-1, reads KAGVTQTPRYLIKTRGQQVTLSCSPISGHRSVSWYQQTPGQGLQFLFEYFSETQRNKGNFPGRFSGRQFSNSRSEMNVSTLELGDSALYLCASSLITNTEAFFGQGTRLTVV.

In this sample, this clonotype turned up many times. The chain uses TRBV2 and TRBJ2-1; a possible D gene is TRBD2 (6 bases). CDR3 size: 14 residues. Per germline, CDR1 SNHLY and CDR2 FYNNEI. V dropped 8 bases and J dropped 3 bases, with 14 bases sitting between them. The CDR3 DNA reads TGTGCCAGCGGAGGGGCGGATCTCTACAATGAGCAGTTCTTC. As protein: CASGGADLYNEQFF.

This clonotype was seen a few times. The chain recombines TRBV29-1 with TRBJ1-2, with D possibly TRBD1 on 5 matching bases. Trimming cost V 6 bases and J 8 bases, with 22 bases left between them. The CDR3 consists of 14 residues. Looked up from germline, CDR1 is SQVTM and CDR2 is ANQGSEA. The CDR3 spells CSVSEGTGREGYTF. Written as DNA, the CDR3 is TGCAGCGTCTCGGAGGGGACTGGTCGGGAGGGCTACACCTTC. Together with reference TRBV29-1 and TRBJ1-2, the CDR3 gives the full variable domain: SAVISQKPSRDICQRGTSLTIQCQVDSQVTMMFWYRQQPGQSLTLIATANQGSEATYESGFVIDKFPISRPNLTFSTLTVSNMSPEDSSIYLCSVSEGTGREGYTFGSGTRLTVV.

This clonotype came up many times. V gene TRBV18 combines with J gene TRBJ2-1; a possible D gene is TRBD2 (5 bases). Trimming cost V 6 bases and J 5 bases, with 11 bases left between them. The CDR3 runs 13 residues. The germline V gene has CDR1 KGHSH and CDR2 LQKENI. The CDR3 bases are TGTGCCAGCTCGACAACTAGGGACAATGAGCAGTTCTTC. Translating gives CASSTTRDNEQFF.

This chain links TRBV29-1 with TRBJ2-7; TRBD1 is a possible D gene (5 bases). Germline loops: CDR1 SQVTM, CDR2 ANQGSEA. V lost 3 bases, J lost 6 bases, and 12 bases lay in between. CDR3 length: 12 residues. CDR3 DNA: TGCAGCGTTGAGGGCAGGGCAGGCGAGCAGTACTTC. Translation: CSVEGRAGEQYF.

This clonotype was found many times. The genes are TRBV5-6 and TRBJ2-7, with a weak D call TRBD1 (5 bases). CDR1 is SGHDT and CDR2 is YYEEEE in the germline V gene. V lost 5 bases to trimming and J lost 3 bases, with 21 bases between them. This CDR3 comprises 16 residues. The CDR3 DNA reads as TGTGCCAGCAGGCCGAGCCCTGGGGCTTCAAACTACGAGCAGTACTTC. Amino acids: CASRPSPGASNYEQYF.

This clonotype was seen ten or more times. This chain joins TRBV6-2 or TRBV6-3 and TRBJ1-5; D is unresolved. Looked up from germline, CDR1 is MNHEY and CDR2 is SVGEGT. The germline V and J ends were trimmed by 6 bases and 9 bases, with 12 bases remaining between them. The CDR3 consists of 12 residues. CDR3 nucleotide sequence: TGTGCCAGCAGCCTCAGCGCGGGGCCCCAGCATTTT. Protein product: CASSLSAGPQHF.

This clonotype was recorded many times. The V call is TRBV7-8, the J call TRBJ2-3; D is unresolved. Germline CDR1 is SGHVS and CDR2 is FQNEAQ. V shed 3 bases and J shed 3 bases, with 10 bases lying between them. The CDR3 contains 14 residues. The CDR3 loop is CASSFRSKTDTQYF. CDR3 DNA sequence: TGTGCCAGCAGCTTTCGGTCCAAGACAGATACGCAGTATTTT.

Comments on this clonotype: This may be a read error: a much more frequent sequence differs by one nucleotide. The chain joins TRBV20-1 to TRBJ2-7, with D tentatively TRBD2 (6 bases). CDR1 and CDR2 (germline): DFQATT, SNEGSKA (reference sequence). The CDR3 has 14 amino acids. DNA of the CDR3: TGCAGTGCTACCGACGGGGACTCCCACTACGAGCAGCACTTC. It is translated as CSATDGDSHYEQHF.

This clonotype was observed many times. The rearrangement links TRBV5-1 to TRBJ2-1; TRBD2 aligns across 10 bases. Unmatched junction bases numbered 9, after V lost 4 bases and J lost 8 bases. Germline V gene lookup returns CDR1 SGHRS and CDR2 YFSETQ. The CDR3 length is 15 residues. The CDR3 region is CASSLGASGSDEQFF. The CDR3 DNA follows: TGCGCCAGCAGCCTGGGGGCTAGCGGGAGTGATGAGCAGTTCTTC.

The chain employs TRBV24-1 and TRBJ2-1; D unclear. This CDR3 is 13 amino acids long. Trimming removed 7 bases from V and 6 bases from J, with 12 bases in between. Germline assignment: CDR1 KGHDR and CDR2 SFDVKD. CDR3 loop: CATRRPGGNEQFF. DNA for the CDR3: TGTGCCACCAGGAGACCGGGCGGCAATGAGCAGTTCTTC.

There are a few counts of this clonotype. The chain recombines TRBV28 with TRBJ1-3; 9 bases fit TRBD1. V shed 6 bases, J shed 0 bases, and the junction held 0 bases outside the gene matches. Germline loops: CDR1 MDHEN, CDR2 SYDVKM. This CDR3 is 14 amino acids long. The CDR3 nucleotides read TGTGCCAGCAGGACAGGGGGCTCTGGAAACACCATATATTTT. Translated: CASRTGGSGNTIYF.

This clonotype occurred a few times. The chain is built from TRBV5-6 and TRBJ1-2, with 7 bases matching TRBD1. The CDR3 sequence is 13 residues long. Germline values: CDR1 SGHDT, CDR2 YYEEEE. The J segment lost 9 bases and the V segment lost 2 bases, leaving 7 bases of the junction unmatched. The CDR3 region has the DNA TGTGCCAGCAGCTTTGACAGGGTAGGGCGCTACACCTTC. The encoded protein is CASSFDRVGRYTF.

This clonotype was observed many times. The rearrangement links TRBV2 to TRBJ1-6; maybe TRBD1 (6 bases). V lost 6 bases to trimming and J lost 5 bases, with 17 bases between them. Germline CDR1 reads SNHLY; CDR2 reads FYNNEI. The CDR3 runs 16 residues. CDR3 region: CASRPIRQGHNSPLHF. The CDR3 coding sequence is TGTGCCAGCAGACCTATACGGCAGGGGCATAATTCACCCCTCCACTTT.

This clonotype occurred many times. The rearrangement links TRBV13 to TRBJ2-7; maybe TRBD1 (5 bases). Per germline, CDR1 PRHDT and CDR2 FYEKMQ (reference sequence). V shed 6 bases and J shed 6 bases, with 12 bases lying between them. The CDR3 has 12 amino acids. The DNA of the CDR3 is TGTGCCAGCAGTGACCGCCAGGGCGAGCAGTACTTC. Its protein is CASSDRQGEQYF.

This clonotype was found a few times. The V and J genes are TRBV20-1 and TRBJ1-2; tentative D call: TRBD1 (6 bases). The germline V and J ends were trimmed by 6 bases and 8 bases, with 16 bases remaining between them. This CDR3 has 12 residues. CDR1 is DFQATT, CDR2 SNEGSKA, per germline (reference sequence). This CDR3 reads CSAALGGLGYTF. DNA of the CDR3: TGCAGTGCGGCCCTGGGGGGGCTAGGCTACACCTTC.